This is a list of T cell receptor beta chains from one sample in a study of regulatory T cells in long-lasting Graves disease. TCRdb re-called the multiplex PCR reads with MiXCR, one entry per CDR3 protein. The top ten clones hold about 11% of a sample with hundreds of thousands of distinct CDR3 sequences, 16% of them seen once. These data also featured in a second study, about T cells in Graves' hyperthyroidism and ophthalmopathy.

The material was peripheral blood mononuclear cells (PBMCs), obtained at new diagnosis, from a patient treated with antithyroid drugs. The receptors derive from a man younger than 30 with Graves disease. The CDR3 runs from the conserved cysteine through the conserved F or W. Each record gives: J gene, clone size, D gene, V gene, CDR3 protein, CDR3 DNA. D genes are given only for firm matches. Some rows have no size entry. The others give once, few or many, or a class for an expanded clone.

TRBJ1-1 | NA | TRBD1 | TRBV5-1 | CASSSPGQSNTEAFF | TGCGCCAGCAGCTCCCCGGGACAGTCGAACACTGAAGCTTTCTTT
TRBJ2-7 | many | NA | TRBV28 | CARARDRSYEQYF | TGTGCCAGGGCCCGGGACCGGTCCTACGAGCAGTACTTC
TRBJ1-5 | NA | NA | TRBV6-1 | CASSTGIQEINQPQHF | TGTGCCAGCAGTACGGGTATACAGGAGATTAATCAGCCCCAGCATTTT
TRBJ2-5 | NA | NA | TRBV20-1 | CSARDLGVPETQYF | TGCAGTGCTAGAGATCTAGGGGTTCCAGAGACCCAGTACTTC
TRBJ1-1 | few | NA | TRBV20-1 | CSARVIQGNEAFF | TGCAGTGCTAGAGTTATACAGGGAAATGAAGCTTTCTTT
TRBJ1-1 | few | NA | TRBV7-6 | CASSLGWGRTEAFF | TGTGCCAGCAGCCTAGGGTGGGGGCGCACTGAAGCTTTCTTT
TRBJ2-7 | NA | NA | TRBV7-3 | CASSFHLPYEQYF | TGTGCCAGCAGCTTCCACCTACCCTACGAGCAGTACTTC
TRBJ1-6 | many | NA | TRBV6-1 | CASSELSIVAAYSPLHF | TGTGCCAGCAGTGAATTATCAATCGTGGCGGCGTATTCACCCCTCCACTTT
TRBJ2-7 | many | NA | TRBV2 | CASSDSNLSYEQYF | TGTGCCAGCAGTGACAGCAACCTCTCCTACGAGCAGTACTTC
TRBJ2-7 | many | TRBD1 | TRBV6-5 | CASSYQGATPYEQYF | TGTGCCAGCAGTTACCAGGGGGCGACCCCCTACGAGCAGTACTTC
TRBJ1-4 | NA | NA | TRBV12-3/TRBV12-4 | CASSQDRHEAKLFF | TGTGCCAGCAGTCAGGACCGGCATGAGGCAAAACTGTTTTTT
TRBJ2-3 | few | TRBD2 | TRBV6-6 | CASSNSRTSGDTDTQYF | TGTGCCAGCAGTAACTCGAGGACTAGCGGGGACACAGATACGCAGTATTTT
TRBJ1-1 | many | TRBD1 | TRBV11-1 | CASSLPKQGAGHTEAFF | TGTGCCAGCAGCTTACCCAAACAGGGGGCCGGGCACACTGAAGCTTTCTTT
TRBJ2-7 | few | TRBD1 | TRBV12-3/TRBV12-4 | CASSFRGTGPFYRGYEQYF | TGTGCCAGCAGTTTTCGAGGGACAGGGCCTTTCTACCGGGGCTACGAGCAGTACTTC
TRBJ2-7 | NA | TRBD1 | TRBV29-1 | CSVEEGTGGNEQYF | TGCAGCGTTGAAGAAGGGACAGGGGGCAACGAGCAGTACTTC